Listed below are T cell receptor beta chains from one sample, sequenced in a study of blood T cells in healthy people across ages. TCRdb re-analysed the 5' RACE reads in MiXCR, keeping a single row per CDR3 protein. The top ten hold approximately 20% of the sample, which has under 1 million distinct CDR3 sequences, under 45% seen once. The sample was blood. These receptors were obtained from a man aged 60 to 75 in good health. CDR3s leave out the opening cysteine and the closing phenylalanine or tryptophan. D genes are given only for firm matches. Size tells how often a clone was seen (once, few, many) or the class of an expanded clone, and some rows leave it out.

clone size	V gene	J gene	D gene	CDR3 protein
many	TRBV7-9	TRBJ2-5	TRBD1	ASSYSWDSQETQY
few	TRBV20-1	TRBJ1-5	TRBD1	SATQGGGNQPQH
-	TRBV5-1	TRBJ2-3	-	ASSLAPGDTDTQY
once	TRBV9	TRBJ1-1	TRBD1	ASSLSDFTGEVQPGGQTNTEAF
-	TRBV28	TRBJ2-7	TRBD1	ASRSTGTGGEQY
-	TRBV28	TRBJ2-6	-	ASLSGANVLT
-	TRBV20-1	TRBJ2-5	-	SAKNFAGAHGTQY
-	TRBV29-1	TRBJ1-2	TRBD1	SVEGAEGQAINYGYT
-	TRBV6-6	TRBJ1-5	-	ASSLAPKQPQH
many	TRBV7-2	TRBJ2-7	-	ASSLVGRTYEQY
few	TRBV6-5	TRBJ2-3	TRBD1	ASSNLYRGLSDTQY
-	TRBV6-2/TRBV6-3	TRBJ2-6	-	ASSYSIRRGLGANVLT
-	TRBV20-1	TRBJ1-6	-	SARDLMSSYNSPLH
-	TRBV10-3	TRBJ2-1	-	AMSGRGDEQF
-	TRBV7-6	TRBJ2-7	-	ASSLAGFPHEQY
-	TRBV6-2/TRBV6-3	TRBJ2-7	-	ASDRDGYEQY
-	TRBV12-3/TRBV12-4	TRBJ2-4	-	ASSLGPTRLQY
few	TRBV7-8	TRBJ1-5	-	ASSLGGGRQPQH
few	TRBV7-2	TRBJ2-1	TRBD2	ASSWLLAGGSYNEQF
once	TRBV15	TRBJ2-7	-	ATSRDERSDEQY
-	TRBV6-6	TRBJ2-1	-	ASQLMGNEQF
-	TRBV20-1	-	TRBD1	SAEGQARYEQY
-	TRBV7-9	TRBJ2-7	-	ASSLEALREQY
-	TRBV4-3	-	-	ATSERNLYEQY
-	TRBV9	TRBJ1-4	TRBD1	ASSASTGGFEKLF
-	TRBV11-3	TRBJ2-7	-	ASSLDGYSAYEQY
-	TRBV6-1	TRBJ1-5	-	ASSEIGFNQPQH
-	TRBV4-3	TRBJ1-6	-	ASSQEDRRANSPLH
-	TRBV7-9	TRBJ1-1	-	ASSLGLETEAF
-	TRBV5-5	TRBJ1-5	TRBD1	ASSGTDPNQPQH
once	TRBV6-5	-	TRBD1	ASKDRGPFEQY
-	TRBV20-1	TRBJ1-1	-	SARGLSGNTEAF
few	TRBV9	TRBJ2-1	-	ATSQGTSSSYNEQF
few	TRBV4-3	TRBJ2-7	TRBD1	ASSQVLIKNVGTGTGKTYEQY
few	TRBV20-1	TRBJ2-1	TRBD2	SASTSGRDNEQF
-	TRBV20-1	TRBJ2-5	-	SASRGSRTETQY
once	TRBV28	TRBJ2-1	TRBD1	ANRAGTGGFDEQF
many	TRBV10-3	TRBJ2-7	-	AISEGTPYEQY
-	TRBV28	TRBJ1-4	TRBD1	ASRPLTGEHEKLF
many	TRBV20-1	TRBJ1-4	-	SATIGYEKLF
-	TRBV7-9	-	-	ASRYMGQETQY
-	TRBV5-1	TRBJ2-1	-	ASVRNNEQF
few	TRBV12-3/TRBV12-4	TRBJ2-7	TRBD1	ASSIRGHKYEQY
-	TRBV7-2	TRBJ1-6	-	ASGWSVGSSPLH